The clone carrying this T cell receptor beta chain was counted a few times. What it binds is unknown. A J-beta primer mix and a sample-barcoded 5' primer were used in a second PCR of roughly 6 to 12 cycles. TCRdb independently ran MiXCR on the 5' RACE reads; one entry per CDR3 protein. This table holds around 850,000 distinct CDR3 sequences, roughly 40% found once. V lost 5 bases, J lost 5 bases, and 10 bases stayed unmatched. The CDR3 spans 15 residues. Per the germline V gene, CDR1 is SGHTA and CDR2 is FQGNSA. Total RNA was extracted at no less than 6 micrograms per sample. The data belong to a study of blood T cells in healthy people across ages. Study-wide results and caveats: Diversity was higher, and naive CD4+ cells more numerous, in long-lived donors than in aged donors. Unknown CMV status may confound age-related changes in expanded clones. A strong correlation was found between TCR beta diversity and the percentage of naive T cells.

Sequenced: blood. The chain couples TRBV7-2 to TRBJ2-7; 9 nucleotides agree with TRBD1. The origin of this receptor is a man aged 18 to 29 in good health. The CDR3: CASSLRPGQGHEQYF. CDR3 in DNA: TGTGCCAGCAGCCTACGACCGGGACAGGGCCACGAGCAGTACTTC.